This T cell receptor beta chain emerged from a study of post-analysis software for immune sequencing data. Background on the study: Patients with relapsing-remitting, secondary progressive and progressive-relapsing multiple sclerosis courses were all represented. Study-wide points: Significantly decreased normalized Chao1 diversity was recorded for multiple sclerosis patients relative to controls. Four or five TRBV segments, TRBV5-6, TRBV5-1 and TRBV20-1 among them, were found more frequent in patients than controls.

The TCR beta cDNA libraries carried unique molecular identifiers. Between roughly 1 and 11 million T cells gave rise to 500,000 to 650,000 cDNA molecules. TCRdb used MiXCR to reprocess the PCR reads, holding one entry per CDR3 protein. The data hold about 820,000 distinct CDR3 sequences, with approximately 50% observed a single time. This clonotype appeared a few times. Its antigen is unidentified. This CDR3 is 16 amino acids long. Trimming pared 0 bases from V and 1 base from J, leaving 12 bases between. CDR1 MGHRA and CDR2 YSYEKL come from the germline V gene. The sequenced sample consisted of blood. V and J are TRBV4-1 and TRBJ2-5, with no clear D. This sequence was found in a girl under 18 with multiple sclerosis. CDR3 nucleotide sequence: TGCGCCAGCAGCCAAGATCCGAATGGGTTCCAAGAGACCCAGTACTTC. It yields the protein CASSQDPNGFQETQYF.